These 31 T cell receptor beta chains were sequenced from one sample in a study of T cell changes during pregnancy in multiple sclerosis. Sequenced by immunoSEQ multiplex PCR; TCRdb stores in-frame clones only, minus some. The profile shows roughly 15,000 clones, approximately 86% of them singletons. The specimen comprised CD8+ T cells from peripheral blood mononuclear cells, sampled in the first trimester of pregnancy. These TCRs come from a female donor with multiple sclerosis, enrolled in a pregnancy study.

The chain combines TRBV4-1 with TRBJ1-2; 9 positions agree with TRBD1. The CDR3 is made up of 15 amino acids. The germline gives CDR1 MGHRA, CDR2 YSYEKL. Trimming at V came to 1 base and at J to 5 bases, leaving 5 bases not matched to a gene. CDR3 sequence: CASSQGTGALYGYTF. CDR3 nucleotides: TGCGCCAGCAGCCAAGGGACAGGGGCCCTATATGGCTACACCTTC.

This clone was seen once. The V gene is TRBV18, the J gene TRBJ1-5; D possibly corresponds to TRBD1 (5 bases). The CDR3 runs 16 residues. From germline, CDR1 is KGHSH and CDR2 LQKENI. The V gene lost 5 bases and the J gene lost 6 bases, with 20 bases spanning the gap. DNA for the CDR3: TGTGCCAGCTCAGGTATTGGGACTCAACGGGGTCAGCCCCAGCATTTT. Encoded protein: CASSGIGTQRGQPQHF.

The V call is TRBV29-1, the J call TRBJ1-2; the D gene is possibly TRBD1 (6 bases). Germline values: CDR1 SQVTM, CDR2 ANQGSEA. The CDR3 extends over 12 amino acids. Trimming left V 8 bases short and J 4 bases short, with 14 bases between. CDR3 nucleotide sequence: TGCAGCTTTCTCGGGACATCCTATGGCTACACCTTC. This sequence encodes CSFLGTSYGYTF.

This chain uses TRBV7-8 with TRBJ2-7; tentatively, D is TRBD1 (5 bases). CDR3 size: 14 residues. V was cut by 3 bases and J by 2 bases, with 11 bases left in between. Looked up from germline, CDR1 is SGHVS and CDR2 is FQNEAQ. CDR3 residues: CASSLLTVPYEQYF. The CDR3 nucleotides are TGTGCCAGCAGCTTGTTGACAGTACCCTACGAGCAGTACTTC.

The chain combines TRBV11-3 with TRBJ2-3; 7 positions agree with TRBD2. CDR1 is SGHNT and CDR2 is YENEEA in the germline V gene. V shed 1 base and J 6 bases; nucleotides not matched to a gene: 4. The CDR3 has 14 amino acids. The CDR3 reads CASSLGGGSDTQYF. CDR3 bases: TGTGCCAGCAGCTTAGGGGGGGGATCGGATACGCAGTATTTT.

This clone is judged medium-sized. Other DNA variants within this sample encode the same CDR3. The V call is TRBV7-9, the J call TRBJ1-3, with 7 bases that match TRBD1. From germline, CDR1 is SEHNR and CDR2 FQNEAQ (reference sequence). V shed 5 bases and J 5 bases; nucleotides not matched to a gene: 9. The CDR3 is made up of 15 amino acids. CDR3 sequence reads: CASSPQTGIRNTIYF. The CDR3 DNA follows: TGTGCCAGCAGCCCCCAGACAGGGATAAGAAACACCATATATTTT.

The chain couples TRBV5-1 to TRBJ2-7; the match to TRBD2 covers 7 bases. The V gene's germline CDR1 is SGHRS and CDR2 YFSETQ. The ends lost 5 bases at V and 2 bases at J; junction bases unmatched: 34. The CDR3 is 23 residues long. The CDR3 loop is CASRTSTSFGPEGGLRRTYEQYF. CDR3 coding DNA: TGCGCCAGCAGAACCTCGACTAGTTTCGGACCCGAGGGAGGGTTGCGACGTACCTACGAGCAGTACTTC.

The CDR3 region has the DNA TGTGCCAGTACCACAGGTTATAGCAATCAGCCCCAGCATTTT. As protein: CASTTGYSNQPQHF. The gene calls are TRBV19 and TRBJ1-5; D is possibly TRBD1 (5 bases). Trimming removed 7 bases from V and 0 bases from J, with 10 bases in between. Germline V CDR1 and CDR2: LNHDA, SQIVND (reference sequence). The CDR3 sequence is 14 residues long.

This clone was recorded a few times. The V gene is TRBV27, the J gene TRBJ1-1, with D perhaps TRBD1 (5 bases). Looked up from germline, CDR1 is MNHEY and CDR2 is SMNVEV (reference sequence). This CDR3 spans 11 amino acids. Deletions cut 3 bases from V and 8 bases from J, with 7 bases between. The CDR3 loop is CASSFAGEAFF. The CDR3 bases are TGTGCCAGCAGTTTTGCAGGGGAAGCTTTCTTT.

This chain uses TRBV7-6 with TRBJ2-3, with 9 bases aligning to TRBD1. Per the germline V gene, CDR1 is SGHVS and CDR2 is FNYEAQ. V was clipped by 6 bases and J by 6 bases; unmatched bases: 10. The CDR3 contains 15 residues. The CDR3 nucleotides read TGTGCCAGCAGACCAAACAGGGGGCGAGAGGATACGCAGTATTTT. Protein product: CASRPNRGREDTQYF.

DNA of the CDR3: TGTGCCAGCAGCCAAGACCGAGCGGGAAAGGGTAATGAGCAGTTCTTC. Its protein is CASSQDRAGKGNEQFF. The chain carries TRBV14 and TRBJ2-1; 7 bases are shared with TRBD2. V lost 0 bases and J lost 7; bases outside the gene matches: 9. CDR3 length: 16 amino acids. Germline V gene data show CDR1 as SGHDN and CDR2 as FVKESK.

The chain uses TRBV9 and TRBJ2-1; 8 bases are a match to TRBD2. CDR1 and CDR2 (germline): SGDLS, YYNGEE. V was pared by 3 bases and J by 8 bases, with 13 bases of the junction left unmatched. The length of the CDR3 is 16 residues. The CDR3 is CASSEPLAGLGDEQFF. In DNA, the CDR3 is TGTGCCAGCAGCGAACCCTTAGCGGGGTTAGGGGATGAGCAGTTCTTC.

This clone was detected only once. The rearrangement uses TRBV28 and TRBJ2-1; a possible D gene is TRBD2 (5 bases). The CDR3 extends over 15 amino acids. Germline assignment: CDR1 MDHEN and CDR2 SYDVKM. Trimming removed 6 bases from V and 7 bases from J, with 19 bases in between. The CDR3 loop is CASSPPGLPGNEQFF. As DNA, the CDR3 is TGTGCCAGCAGCCCCCCTGGGCTCCCGGGGAATGAGCAGTTCTTC.

The V gene is TRBV6-1, the J gene TRBJ1-4; D perhaps matches TRBD1 (5 bases). In germline, CDR1 is MNHNS, CDR2 SASEGT. The CDR3 has 16 amino acids. V was pared by 4 bases and J by 6 bases, with 18 bases between. CDR3 bases: TGTGCCAGCAGTGTCAAGAAAGGGCAGGGCTATGAAAAACTGTTTTTT. Protein: CASSVKKGQGYEKLFF.

The rearrangement links TRBV11-2 to TRBJ1-1; maybe TRBD1 (5 bases). V dropped 1 base and J dropped 1 base, with 10 bases sitting between them. The germline V gene has CDR1 SGHAT and CDR2 FQNNGV. CDR3 size: 15 residues. The CDR3 here is CASSLGFGGNTEAFF. CDR3 sequence (DNA): TGTGCCAGCAGCTTAGGATTCGGGGGGAACACTGAAGCTTTCTTT.

The V call is TRBV6-4, the J call TRBJ2-3; D is uncertain. This CDR3 has 15 residues. Trimming removed 4 bases from V and 2 bases from J, with 13 bases in between. Germline V gene data show CDR1 as MRHNA and CDR2 as SNTAGT. CDR3 sequence: CASSAPFRSTDTQYF. The CDR3 region has the DNA TGTGCCAGCAGTGCGCCTTTCAGATCCACAGATACGCAGTATTTT.

This clone is classed as medium-sized. The chain couples TRBV7-8 to TRBJ1-5, with a tentative D call TRBD1 (6 bases). This CDR3 has 16 amino acids. CDR1 is SGHVS and CDR2 is FQNEAQ in the germline V gene. V was cut by 5 bases and J by 0 bases, with 14 bases left in between. CDR3 sequence (DNA): TGTGCCAGCAGCCCATGGACAGTTACTAGCAATCAGCCCCAGCATTTT. Protein: CASSPWTVTSNQPQHF.

The rearrangement joins TRBV6-5 to TRBJ2-2, with 14 bases aligning to TRBD2. The V and J ends lost 4 bases and 5 bases, in that order; junction bases with no gene match: 3. This CDR3 has 16 amino acids. CDR1 and CDR2 from the germline V gene are MNHEY and SVGAGI. CDR3 in amino acids: CASSSWTSGGTGELFF. The CDR3 DNA is TGTGCCAGCAGTTCCTGGACTAGCGGGGGGACCGGGGAGCTGTTTTTT.

V and J are TRBV2 and TRBJ1-1; D call uncertain. Germline V CDR1 and CDR2: SNHLY, FYNNEI. The germline V and J ends were trimmed by 7 bases and 3 bases, with 12 bases remaining between them. The CDR3 length is 13 residues. CDR3 loop: CASTPSRDTEAFF. CDR3 in DNA: TGTGCCAGCACCCCCTCTCGGGACACTGAAGCTTTCTTT.

The gene calls are TRBV7-8 and TRBJ2-2; 8 bases match TRBD1. Germline CDR1 is SGHVS and CDR2 is FQNEAQ. This CDR3 has 16 residues. V gave up 6 bases and J gave up 1 base; unmatched junction bases: 7. CDR3 sequence (DNA): TGTGCCAGCAGTAGACCCGGGACAGGGAACACCGGGGAGCTGTTTTTT. It encodes CASSRPGTGNTGELFF.

As regards this clone: One end of the junction varies from germline; a read error may be responsible. The chain recombines TRBV7-9 with TRBJ2-7, with D perhaps matching TRBD2 (5 bases). The CDR3 has 14 residues. Germline-derived CDR1 and CDR2 are SEHNR and FQNEAQ (reference sequence). This CDR3 reads CASSQETGSYEQYF. In nucleotides, the CDR3 is TGCGCCAGCAGCCAAGAGACGGGGTCCTACGAGCAGTACTTC.

The chain recombines TRBV4-1 with TRBJ2-7; 7 bases line up with TRBD2. The CDR3 sequence is 13 residues long. Germline values: CDR1 MGHRA, CDR2 YSYEKL. V was pared by 4 bases and J by 3 bases, with 3 bases of the junction left unmatched. The CDR3 sequence: CASSLRDYYEQYF. The CDR3 DNA is TGCGCCAGCAGCCTCCGGGACTACTACGAGCAGTACTTC.

The J gene is TRBJ2-3, the V gene TRBV9; maybe TRBD1 (6 bases). The CDR3 is 14 amino acids. V lost 2 bases, J lost 1 base, and 8 bases lay in between. The germline CDR1 and CDR2 sequences are SGDLS and YYNGEE. The CDR3 sequence: CASSVRQGTDTQYF. The CDR3, as DNA: TGTGCCAGCAGCGTGAGACAGGGCACAGATACGCAGTATTTT. The full variable domain, in which reference TRBV9 and TRBJ2-3 provide the parts outside the CDR3, is DSGVTQTPKHLITATGQRVTLRCSPRSGDLSVYWYQQSLDQGLQFLIQYYNGEERAKGNILERFSAQQFPDLHSELNLSSLELGDSALYFCASSVRQGTDTQYFGPGTRLTVL.

A single count supports this clone. The chain has TRBV7-8 and TRBJ2-3; 10 positions agree with TRBD2. The CDR3 consists of 16 residues. The J segment lost 0 bases and the V segment lost 3 bases, leaving 3 bases of the junction unmatched. Germline-derived CDR1 and CDR2 are SGHVS and FQNEAQ. The CDR3 nucleotides are TGTGCCAGCAGCTTGAGCGGGAGGGCTAGCACAGATACGCAGTATTTT. Amino acids: CASSLSGRASTDTQYF.

This clone was observed a single time. The chain uses TRBV7-9 and TRBJ2-7; 7 bases map to TRBD1. The CDR3 extends over 15 amino acids. Trimming removed 5 bases from V and 2 bases from J; junction bases left unmatched: 9. CDR1 is SEHNR, CDR2 FQNEAQ, per germline (reference sequence). CDR3 in amino acids: CASSPARGTAYEQYF. CDR3 nucleotide sequence: TGTGCCAGCAGCCCAGCAAGGGGGACAGCCTACGAGCAGTACTTC.

The V gene is TRBV5-1, the J gene TRBJ2-1, with 7 bases aligning to TRBD2. This CDR3 has 15 amino acids. Trimming at V came to 1 base and at J to 6 bases, leaving 7 bases not matched to a gene. Germline V lookup: CDR1 SGHRS, CDR2 YFSETQ. The CDR3 region is CASSLTGGGLNEQFF. DNA of the CDR3: TGCGCCAGCAGCTTGACGGGGGGAGGTCTCAATGAGCAGTTCTTC.

This chain connects TRBV13 to TRBJ2-3; 7 nucleotides agree with TRBD2. Germline CDR1 and CDR2: PRHDT and FYEKMQ (reference sequence). The CDR3 consists of 15 residues. J lost 4 bases, V lost 7 bases, and 11 bases had no gene match. CDR3 DNA: TGTGCCAGCACCTTGGGGGGGGGTCGGTCAGATACGCAGTATTTT. It encodes CASTLGGGRSDTQYF.

CDR3 bases: TGTGCCAGCAGCTTAGAAGTAAGGACAGAGATCGCGAACACCGGGGAGCTGTTTTTT. Translated: CASSLEVRTEIANTGELFF. The V and J genes are TRBV7-6 and TRBJ2-2; D perhaps matches TRBD1 (6 bases). Germline assignment: CDR1 SGHVS and CDR2 FNYEAQ. The V and J ends lost 1 base and 0 bases respectively, with 18 bases between them. CDR3 size: 19 residues.

The V and J genes are TRBV4-2 and TRBJ2-1, with 13 bases lining up with TRBD2. Germline values: CDR1 LGHNA, CDR2 YNFKEQ. The CDR3 extends over 16 amino acids. J gave up 8 bases and V 0 bases, and 4 bases lay outside the gene matches. As DNA, the CDR3 is TGTGCCAGCAGCCAAGATCGACTAGCGGGAGGTGATGAGCAGTTCTTC. Amino acid sequence: CASSQDRLAGGDEQFF.

This clone was detected once. The CDR3, as DNA: TGTGCCAGCAGCCTTCCGGGACAGGGGGCGCGGGGCTACACCTTC. This codes for CASSLPGQGARGYTF. The chain carries TRBV14 and TRBJ1-2; 12 bases align to TRBD1. CDR3 length equals 15 residues. Trimming at V came to 4 bases and at J to 8 bases, leaving 8 bases not matched to a gene. Germline lookup yields CDR1 SGHDN and CDR2 FVKESK.

The chain joins TRBV28 to TRBJ1-1, with unresolved D. V shed 3 bases and J shed 1 base, with 15 bases lying between them. In germline, CDR1 is MDHEN, CDR2 SYDVKM. The CDR3 sequence is 16 residues long. CDR3 bases: TGTGCCAGCAGTTTTGGACTATTGGGAGGGAACACTGAAGCTTTCTTT. As protein: CASSFGLLGGNTEAFF.